This T cell receptor beta chain is from a study of shared clonotypes between healthy human individuals. The V gene lost 3 bases and the J gene lost 7 bases, with 12 bases spanning the gap. CDR3 length: 13 residues. Germline V gene lookup returns CDR1 SGHAT and CDR2 FQNNGV. Sequencing was performed with immunoSEQ multiplex PCR; in TCRdb, only in-frame clones are kept and a portion is missing. Among roughly 1 million clones, approximately 72% were seen once, and the ten largest hold around 1.5%. Findings of the study overall: With few donors, the genetic and exposure-history diversity represented was limited. Sharing across four donors was highest in naive CD4 (around 5%) and lowest in memory CD8 (roughly 0.4%). Relative to memory subsets, naive subsets generally showed larger estimated richness.

About this clone: Antigen unknown.

Sample: memory CD4+ T cells sorted from blood. Subset here: CD45RA-negative fraction. The J gene is TRBJ1-2, the V gene TRBV11-2; a possible D gene is TRBD1 (6 bases). The TCR comes from a man aged 18 to 30 in good health. For the CDR3, the DNA is TGTGCCAGCAGCTTCCCAGGGGACCCTGGCTACACCTTC. Protein product: CASSFPGDPGYTF.